This T cell receptor (beta chain) originates from a study of beta chain features in type 1 diabetes. Looking at the study overall: No age, gender or cell yield differences were seen between patients and healthy donors. Study-level findings and limits: Patients with Type 1 diabetes showed moderately but significantly shorter TCRB CDR3s in all four CD4+ subsets.

V was cut by 1 base and J by 8 bases, with 9 bases left in between. The CDR3 runs 13 residues. Per the germline V gene, CDR1 is SGHTA and CDR2 is FQGNSA. Of the isolated RNA, all was reverse transcribed, and so the sequenced material was expressed TCRB transcripts. TCRdb's table, derived via immunoSEQ multiplex PCR, lists solely in-frame clones and lacks some. The data hold about 53,000 clones, with 55% to 80% observed a single time. Comment on this clone: The antigen remains undetermined.

The receptor comes from a woman in her twenties or thirties with type 1 diabetes. Sequencing was performed on stem cell memory CD4+ T cells from blood. This chain uses TRBV7-2 with TRBJ2-1; D is ambiguous. In DNA form, the CDR3 reads TGTGCCAGCAGCTTAGAAAGAGGCGATGAGCAGTTCTTC. Translated, it gives CASSLERGDEQFF.